This T cell receptor (beta chain) was obtained from a study of blood T cells in healthy people across ages. Study-wide findings and caveats: There was a strong correlation between TCR beta diversity and naive T cell percentage.

Germline V lookup: CDR1 PRHDT, CDR2 FYEKMQ (reference sequence). V was shortened by 5 bases and J by 4 bases, with 17 bases between the two germline ends. This CDR3 region has 15 residues. A remark on this clonotype: Its specificity is not known.

The authors ran a second PCR of about 7 to 11 cycles using a sample-barcoded 5' primer and a J-beta primer mix. The study obtained at least 2.5 million CDR3-containing paired-end reads from every sample. TCRdb fed the 5' RACE reads into MiXCR, producing one record per CDR3 protein. The data show about 1 million distinct CDR3 sequences, under 45% seen once. The chain links TRBV13 to TRBJ2-5; D not certain. The sequence was obtained from a woman in her fifties or sixties in good health. Sample: blood. CDR3 region: CASSHQSRMRETQYF. The CDR3 coding sequence is TGTGCCAGCAGCCACCAATCACGTATGAGAGAGACCCAGTACTTC. The variable domain in full, with the rest retrieved from reference TRBV13 and TRBJ2-5, is AAGVIQSPRHLIKEKRETATLKCYPIPRHDTVYWYQQGPGQDPQFLISFYEKMQSDKGSIPDRFSAQQFSDYHSELNMSSLELGDSALYFCASSHQSRMRETQYFGPGTRLLVL.